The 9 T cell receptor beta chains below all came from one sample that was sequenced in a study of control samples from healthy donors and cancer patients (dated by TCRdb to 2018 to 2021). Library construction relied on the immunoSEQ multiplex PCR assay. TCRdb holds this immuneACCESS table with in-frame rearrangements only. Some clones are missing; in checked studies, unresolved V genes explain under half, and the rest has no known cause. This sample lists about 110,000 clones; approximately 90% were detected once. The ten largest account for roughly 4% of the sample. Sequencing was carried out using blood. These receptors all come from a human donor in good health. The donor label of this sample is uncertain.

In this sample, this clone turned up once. The CDR3, as DNA: TGTGCCAGCAGTGAAGGGGGTTGGAATTCACCCCTCCACTTT. The encoded protein is CASSEGGWNSPLHF. This chain links TRBV2 with TRBJ1-6; no definite D call. The CDR3 sequence is 14 residues long. The V end was cut by 1 base, the J end by 7 bases, with 8 bases between. In germline, CDR1 is SNHLY, CDR2 FYNNEI.

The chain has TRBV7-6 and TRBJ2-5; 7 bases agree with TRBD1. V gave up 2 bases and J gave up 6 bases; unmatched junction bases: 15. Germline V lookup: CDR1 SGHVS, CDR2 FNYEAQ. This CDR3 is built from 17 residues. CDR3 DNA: TGTGCCAGCAGCTTATCCTTTAAGGACAGGAACGAAAAGACCCAGTACTTC. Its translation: CASSLSFKDRNEKTQYF.

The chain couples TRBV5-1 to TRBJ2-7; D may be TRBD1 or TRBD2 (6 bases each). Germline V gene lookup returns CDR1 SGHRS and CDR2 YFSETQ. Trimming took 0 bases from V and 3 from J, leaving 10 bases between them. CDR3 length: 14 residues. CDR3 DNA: TGCGCCAGCAGCTTGGAGGGGGGCAACTACGAGCAGTACGTC. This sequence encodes CASSLEGGNYEQYV.

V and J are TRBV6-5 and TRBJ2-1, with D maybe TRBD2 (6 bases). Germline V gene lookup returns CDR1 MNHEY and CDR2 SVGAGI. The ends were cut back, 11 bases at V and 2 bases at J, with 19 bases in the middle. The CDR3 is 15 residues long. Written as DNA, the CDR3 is TGTGCCTCCCAGGCCGGGGGTAGCGCCTACAATGAGCAGTTCTTC. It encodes CASQAGGSAYNEQFF.

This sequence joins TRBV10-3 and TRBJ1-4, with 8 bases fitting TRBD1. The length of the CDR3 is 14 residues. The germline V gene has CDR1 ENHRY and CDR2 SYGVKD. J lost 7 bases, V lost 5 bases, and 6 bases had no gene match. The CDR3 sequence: CAISPDREGEKLFF. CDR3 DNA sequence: TGTGCCATCAGTCCGGACAGGGAGGGTGAAAAACTGTTTTTT.

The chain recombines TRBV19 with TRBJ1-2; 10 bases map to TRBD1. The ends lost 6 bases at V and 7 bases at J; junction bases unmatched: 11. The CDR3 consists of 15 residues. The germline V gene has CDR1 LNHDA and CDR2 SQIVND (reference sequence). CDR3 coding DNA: TGTGCCAGTAGACCCACCGGGGACAGGGGTGCTGGCTACACCTTC. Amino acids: CASRPTGDRGAGYTF. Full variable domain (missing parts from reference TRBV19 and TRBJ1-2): DGGITQSPKYLFRKEGQNVTLSCEQNLNHDAMYWYRQDPGQGLRLIYYSQIVNDFQKGDIAEGYSVSREKKESFPLTVTSAQKNPTAFYLCASRPTGDRGAGYTFGSGTRLTVV.

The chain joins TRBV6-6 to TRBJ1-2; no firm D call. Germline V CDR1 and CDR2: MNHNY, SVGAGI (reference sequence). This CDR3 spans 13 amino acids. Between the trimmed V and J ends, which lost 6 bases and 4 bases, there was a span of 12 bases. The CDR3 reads CASSPLGTYGYTF. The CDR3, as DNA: TGTGCCAGCAGCCCCTTGGGTACCTATGGCTACACCTTC.

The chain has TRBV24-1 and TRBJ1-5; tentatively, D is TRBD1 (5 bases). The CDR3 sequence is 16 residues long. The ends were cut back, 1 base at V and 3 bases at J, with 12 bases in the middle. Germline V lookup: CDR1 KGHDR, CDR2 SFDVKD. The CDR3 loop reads CATSDFGGLHNQPQHF. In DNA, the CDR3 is TGTGCCACCAGTGATTTTGGGGGTCTCCACAATCAGCCCCAGCATTTT.

The DNA of the CDR3 is TGTGCCAGCAGTTCCTCAGGGAGCGGGGTGTCAGATACGCAGTATTTT. Translated, it gives CASSSSGSGVSDTQYF. The rearrangement joins TRBV28 to TRBJ2-3, with 7 bases that match TRBD2. This CDR3 spans 16 amino acids. The trim removed 4 bases at V and 4 bases at J, leaving 11 bases unmatched. Germline CDR1 is MDHEN and CDR2 is SYDVKM.